Listed here are 22 T cell receptor beta chains from one sample, sequenced in a study of cytomegalovirus exposure and HLA in healthy donors. Profiled with immunoSEQ multiplex PCR; TCRdb holds only in-frame clones, not every one. This table has about 160,000 clones, 84% appearing once. Sequenced sample: PBMCs. The origin of the receptors is a man younger than 40 in good health and CMV-seropositive.

The chain couples TRBV6-6 to TRBJ2-7; 10 bases are shared with TRBD2. The CDR3 runs to 16 residues. V lost 0 bases and J lost 5; bases outside the gene matches: 7. Per germline, CDR1 MNHNY and CDR2 SVGAGI (reference sequence). The CDR3 spells CASSYSWLAGVDEQYF. The CDR3 coding sequence is TGTGCCAGCAGTTACTCTTGGCTAGCGGGAGTTGACGAGCAGTACTTC.

The rearrangement uses TRBV19 and TRBJ1-2; 7 positions match TRBD1. Germline V gene sequence: CDR1 LNHDA, CDR2 SQIVND (reference sequence). Trimming at V came to 5 bases and at J to 4 bases, leaving 4 bases not matched to a gene. This CDR3 has 13 amino acids. CDR3 DNA: TGTGCCAGTAGTCGGGACAGCTTCTATGGCTACACCTTC. Its translation is CASSRDSFYGYTF.

This chain joins TRBV30 and TRBJ2-2; D may be TRBD1 (5 bases). The germline V gene has CDR1 GTSNPN and CDR2 SVGIG (reference sequence). This CDR3 region has 13 residues. With 4 bases removed from V and 3 bases from J, the gap between germline ends came to 9 bases. DNA of the CDR3: TGTGCCTGGACAGGGTGGGACACCGGGGAGCTGTTTTTT. Its translation: CAWTGWDTGELFF.

This chain joins TRBV28 and TRBJ1-5; 10 bases line up with TRBD1. Germline V CDR1 and CDR2: MDHEN, SYDVKM. The CDR3 is 16 amino acids. J gave up 5 bases and V 6 bases, and 10 bases lay outside the gene matches. The CDR3 region has the DNA TGTGCCAGCAGCCAAACGACCGGGACAGGGGATCAGCCCCAGCATTTT. It yields the protein CASSQTTGTGDQPQHF. Full variable domain (outside the CDR3, taken from reference TRBV28 and TRBJ1-5): DVKVTQSSRYLVKRTGEKVFLECVQDMDHENMFWYRQDPGLGLRLIYFSYDVKMKEKGDIPEGYSVSREKKERFSLILESASTNQTSMYLCASSQTTGTGDQPQHFGDGTRLSIL.

The chain combines TRBV19 with TRBJ1-5, with TRBD1 matching over 8 bases. Germline CDR1 LNHDA, CDR2 SQIVND (reference sequence). The CDR3 is 14 residues long. Trimming at V came to 3 bases and at J to 7 bases, leaving 5 bases not matched to a gene. The CDR3 sequence: CASSIGQGIQPQHF. CDR3 DNA sequence: TGTGCCAGTAGTATCGGACAGGGAATCCAGCCCCAGCATTTT.

The chain employs TRBV10-3 and TRBJ2-2, with D perhaps TRBD1 (5 bases). The germline V and J ends were trimmed by 6 bases and 2 bases, with 13 bases remaining between them. Per the germline V gene, CDR1 is ENHRY and CDR2 is SYGVKD. This CDR3 region has 15 residues. CDR3 loop: CAISGVRVNTGELFF. The CDR3 DNA is TGTGCCATCAGCGGAGTCAGGGTTAACACCGGGGAGCTGTTTTTT.

This clone appeared once. CDR3 nucleotide sequence: TGTGCCAGCAGTCACGGTAGCGGGAGGGTCGATGAGCAGTTCTTC. It codes for CASSHGSGRVDEQFF. The genes are TRBV2 and TRBJ2-1; 11 nucleotides align to TRBD2. The CDR3 runs to 15 residues. CDR1 and CDR2 (germline): SNHLY, FYNNEI. Trimming took 5 bases from V and 8 from J; bases not matched to a gene: 8.

CDR3 in amino acids: CASSLQGAWNTEAFF. The CDR3 DNA sequence: TGTGCCAGCAGCTTACAGGGGGCCTGGAACACTGAAGCTTTCTTT. The rearrangement links TRBV7-9 to TRBJ1-1, with TRBD1 matching over 8 bases. Germline V gives CDR1 SEHNR, CDR2 FQNEAQ (reference sequence). CDR3 length equals 15 residues. The J segment lost 1 base and the V segment lost 2 bases, leaving 3 bases of the junction unmatched.

The chain has TRBV9 and TRBJ2-3; a weak D match, TRBD2 (7 bases). The V end was cut by 4 bases, the J end by 1 base, with 22 bases between. There are 18 residues in the CDR3. Germline CDR1 SGDLS, CDR2 YYNGEE. The CDR3 loop reads CASSSRSSGGGGTDTQYF. DNA of the CDR3: TGTGCCAGCAGCTCCCGCTCCTCGGGGGGCGGGGGCACAGATACGCAGTATTTT. Full variable domain (rest looked up from reference TRBV9 and TRBJ2-3): DSGVTQTPKHLITATGQRVTLRCSPRSGDLSVYWYQQSLDQGLQFLIQYYNGEERAKGNILERFSAQQFPDLHSELNLSSLELGDSALYFCASSSRSSGGGGTDTQYFGPGTRLTVL.

J is TRBJ2-5 and V is TRBV7-9; 8 positions match TRBD1. The CDR3 spans 15 residues. The V and J ends lost 5 bases and 3 bases, in that order; junction bases with no gene match: 8. CDR1 SEHNR and CDR2 FQNEAQ come from the germline V gene (reference sequence). The CDR3 DNA reads TGTGCCAGCAGCCCCGGACAGGGATGGGAAGAGACCCAGTACTTC. Translation gives CASSPGQGWEETQYF.

In this sample, this clone turned up once. J is TRBJ2-7 and V is TRBV30; possibly TRBD1 for D (6 bases). V lost 5 bases and J lost 3, with 8 bases in between. Germline values: CDR1 GTSNPN, CDR2 SVGIG (reference sequence). The length of the CDR3 is 11 residues. CDR3 nucleotide sequence: TGTGCCTGGGTACAGGGCTACGAGCAGTACTTC. The encoded protein is CAWVQGYEQYF.

The gene calls are TRBV28 and TRBJ1-1; 7 positions agree with TRBD1. Germline CDR1 reads MDHEN; CDR2 reads SYDVKM. The CDR3 has 11 residues. The CDR3, as DNA: TGTGATTTCTTAGGGGGCCGATCGGCTTTCTTT. Translating it yields CDFLGGRSAFF.

The V gene is TRBV15, the J gene TRBJ2-7, with 7 bases fitting TRBD1. The CDR3 extends over 16 amino acids. V shed 5 bases, J shed 2 bases, and the junction held 12 bases outside the gene matches. CDR1 LNHNV and CDR2 YYDKDF come from the germline V gene (reference sequence). The CDR3 here is CATSFHRGEVPYEQYF. The CDR3 coding sequence is TGTGCCACCAGCTTTCACAGGGGTGAAGTGCCCTACGAGCAGTACTTC.

The rearrangement joins TRBV19 to TRBJ2-1, with 8 nucleotides matching TRBD2. The CDR3 runs to 15 residues. J was trimmed by 6 bases and V by 7 bases; bases with no gene match: 11. Germline V gene lookup returns CDR1 LNHDA and CDR2 SQIVND (reference sequence). In nucleotides, the CDR3 is TGTGCCAGTACCATCGGGGGGGCCTATTCCAATGAGCAGTTCTTC. This sequence encodes CASTIGGAYSNEQFF.

The gene calls are TRBV11-3 and TRBJ2-3; 9 nucleotides line up with TRBD2. Trimming at V came to 2 bases and at J to 2 bases, leaving 8 bases not matched to a gene. Germline V gene data show CDR1 as SGHNT and CDR2 as YENEEA. There are 17 residues in the CDR3. The DNA of the CDR3 is TGTGCCAGCAGCTTATTTAGCGGGAGCGAAACCACAGATACGCAGTATTTT. Its translation is CASSLFSGSETTDTQYF.

The CDR3 sequence: CAWATGLSTNEKLFF. The CDR3 DNA follows: TGTGCCTGGGCCACAGGGCTCTCAACTAATGAAAAACTGTTTTTT. The V call is TRBV30, the J call TRBJ1-4; a weak D match, TRBD1 (6 bases). Germline V gene sequence: CDR1 GTSNPN, CDR2 SVGIG (reference sequence). The CDR3 covers 15 residues. Trimming stripped 5 bases from V and 0 bases from J, with 13 bases between.

The chain joins TRBV5-4 to TRBJ2-3, with TRBD2 identical over 8 bases. The junction had 12 bases not matched to a gene; V was cut back by 4 bases and J by 5 bases. The CDR3 spans 16 residues. Germline CDR1 reads SGHNT; CDR2 reads YYREEE (reference sequence). CDR3 amino acids: CASSLTGAGGEDTQYF. In DNA form, the CDR3 reads TGTGCCAGCAGCCTTACCGGCGCGGGAGGAGAAGATACGCAGTATTTT.

A few counts support this clone. The chain combines TRBV2 with TRBJ2-5; D gene ambiguous. Germline V gene data show CDR1 as SNHLY and CDR2 as FYNNEI. V was clipped by 7 bases and J by 7 bases, with 10 bases between them. The CDR3 is made up of 11 amino acids. The CDR3 DNA reads TGTGCCAGCACACCCCGGAGGACCCAGTACTTC. It is translated as CASTPRRTQYF.

The table lists this clone with a count of one. The chain carries TRBV9 and TRBJ2-3, with 7 positions matching TRBD1. Trimming removed 2 bases from V and 5 bases from J; junction bases left unmatched: 17. The CDR3 is made up of 18 amino acids. Germline CDR1 and CDR2: SGDLS and YYNGEE. The chain's CDR3 is CASSVDTPTGARGDTQYF. DNA of the CDR3: TGTGCCAGCAGCGTCGACACACCAACAGGGGCCCGAGGAGATACGCAGTATTTT. Using reference TRBV9 and TRBJ2-3 for the parts outside the CDR3, the full variable domain is DSGVTQTPKHLITATGQRVTLRCSPRSGDLSVYWYQQSLDQGLQFLIQYYNGEERAKGNILERFSAQQFPDLHSELNLSSLELGDSALYFCASSVDTPTGARGDTQYFGPGTRLTVL.

In its sample, this clone was seen a few times. The chain joins TRBV10-3 to TRBJ1-5; tentative D call: TRBD1 (5 bases). Germline lookup yields CDR1 ENHRY and CDR2 SYGVKD. The CDR3 totals 13 residues. The V end lost 6 bases, the J end lost 4 bases, and 10 bases lay between the germline ends. Here the CDR3 reads CAIRATENQPQHF. DNA for the CDR3: TGTGCCATCAGGGCGACAGAGAATCAGCCCCAGCATTTT.

This clone was detected only once. The chain recombines TRBV6-5 with TRBJ1-2; D is perhaps TRBD1 (5 bases). The CDR3 runs 16 residues. V lost 4 bases and J lost 3, with 18 bases in between. Per the germline V gene, CDR1 is MNHEY and CDR2 is SVGAGI. DNA of the CDR3: TGTGCCAGCAGTTTCGATCGGACAAATTCTGACTATGGCTACACCTTC. Its protein is CASSFDRTNSDYGYTF.

The V gene is TRBV6-4, the J gene TRBJ1-5, with D perhaps matching TRBD1 (5 bases). V shed 4 bases and J shed 5 bases, with 18 bases lying between them. This CDR3 is built from 16 residues. Germline values: CDR1 MRHNA, CDR2 SNTAGT. CDR3 loop: CASSAPPGGRDQPQHF. The CDR3 nucleotides read TGTGCCAGCAGTGCCCCCCCCGGGGGTCGCGATCAGCCCCAGCATTTT.